A selection of T cell receptor beta chains follows, all from one sample in a study of shared clonotypes between healthy human individuals. Sequencing was performed with immunoSEQ multiplex PCR; in TCRdb, only in-frame clones are kept and a portion is missing. The repertoire consists of nearly 2 million clones, with about 95% occurring once and the leading ten covering around 1%. Sequenced material: naive CD8+ T cells sorted from blood. Receptor source: a man between 18 and 35 years old in good health. Each CDR3 is given with its conserved first and last residue. Each record gives: V gene, clone size, CDR3 protein. Clone size is shown for a subset of rows, as once, few, many or a class of expanded clone.

TRBV19 . CASTFDRVLAGELFF
TRBV6-5 . CASSYIFSGELFF
TRBV28 . CASSFLAGAPGETQYF
TRBV6-5 . CASSYRPLAVGNEQFF
TRBV6-5 . CASSYRAGGSTEAFF
TRBV15 . CATSSDFFYNEQFF
TRBV6-5 . CASSYLTSWDTNEQFF
TRBV5-1 . CASSFSSHGTYEQYF
TRBV30 once CAWSVLGFEQYF
TRBV9 . CASSVDGQPSTDTQYF
TRBV7-6 . CASSWSEGSSYEQYF
TRBV6-7 . CAGDAGVQSASIQPQHF
TRBV5-6 . CASSLDDIGETQYF
TRBV7-3 . CASSLNGGVDTQYF
TRBV4-1 . CASSQKTGTDTQYF
TRBV5-1 . CASSLALGMNTEAFF
TRBV7-9 . CASSLAGLEEAFF
TRBV7-9 once CASSQTSGIFYEQYF